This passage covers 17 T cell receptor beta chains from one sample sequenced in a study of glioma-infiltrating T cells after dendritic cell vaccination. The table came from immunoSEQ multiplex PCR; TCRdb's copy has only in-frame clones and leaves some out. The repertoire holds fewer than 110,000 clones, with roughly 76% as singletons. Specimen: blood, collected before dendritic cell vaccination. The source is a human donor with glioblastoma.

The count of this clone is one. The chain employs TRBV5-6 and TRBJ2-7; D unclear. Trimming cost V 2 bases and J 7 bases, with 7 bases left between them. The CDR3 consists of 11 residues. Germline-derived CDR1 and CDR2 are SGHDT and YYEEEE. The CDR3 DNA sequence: TGTGCCAGCAGCTTTAGTCTGGAGCAGTACTTC. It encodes CASSFSLEQYF.

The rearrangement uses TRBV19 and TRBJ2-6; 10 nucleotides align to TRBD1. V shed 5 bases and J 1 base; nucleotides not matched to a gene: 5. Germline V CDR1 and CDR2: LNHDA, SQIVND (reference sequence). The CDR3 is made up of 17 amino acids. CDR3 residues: CASSYGTGASGANVLTF. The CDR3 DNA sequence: TGTGCCAGTAGTTACGGGACAGGGGCTTCTGGGGCCAACGTCCTGACTTTC.

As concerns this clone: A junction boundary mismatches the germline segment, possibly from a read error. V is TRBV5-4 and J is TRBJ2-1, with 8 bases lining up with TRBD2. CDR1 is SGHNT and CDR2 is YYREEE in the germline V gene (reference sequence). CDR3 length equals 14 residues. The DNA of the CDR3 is TGTGCCAGCAGTTTGGGGCGGGGGGACGTTGAGCAGTTCTTC. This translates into CASSLGRGDVEQFF. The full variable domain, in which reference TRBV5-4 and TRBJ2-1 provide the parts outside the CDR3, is ETGVTQSPTHLIKTRGQQVTLRCSSQSGHNTVSWYQQALGQGPQFIFQYYREEENGRGNFPPRFSGLQFPNYSSELNVNALELDDSALYLCASSLGRGDVEQFFGPGTRLTVL.

The CDR3 loop reads CASATRNTIYF. In nucleotides, the CDR3 is TGTGCCAGCGCTACTCGAAACACCATATATTTT. The J gene is TRBJ1-3, the V gene TRBV7-6, with D hard to call. The CDR3 spans 11 residues. V was trimmed by 8 bases and J by 5 bases, leaving 7 bases between them. Germline V gene data show CDR1 as SGHVS and CDR2 as FNYEAQ.

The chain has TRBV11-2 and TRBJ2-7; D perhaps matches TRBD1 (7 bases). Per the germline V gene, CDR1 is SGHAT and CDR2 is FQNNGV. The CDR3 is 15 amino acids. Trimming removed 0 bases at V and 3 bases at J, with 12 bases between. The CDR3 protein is CASSLDGGTVYEQYF. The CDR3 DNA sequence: TGTGCCAGCAGCTTAGATGGGGGGACAGTCTACGAGCAGTACTTC.

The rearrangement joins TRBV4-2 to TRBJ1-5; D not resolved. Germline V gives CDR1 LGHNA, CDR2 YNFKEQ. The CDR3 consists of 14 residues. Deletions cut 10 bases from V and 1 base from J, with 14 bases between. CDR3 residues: CATAPGGSNQPQHF. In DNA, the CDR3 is TGTGCCACCGCGCCGGGTGGCAGCAATCAGCCCCAGCATTTT.

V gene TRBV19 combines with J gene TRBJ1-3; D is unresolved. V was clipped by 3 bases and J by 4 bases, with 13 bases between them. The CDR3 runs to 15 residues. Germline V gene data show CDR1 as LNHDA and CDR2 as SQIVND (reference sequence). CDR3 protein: CASSISVLSGNTIYF. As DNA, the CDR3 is TGTGCCAGTAGTATCAGCGTACTCTCGGGAAACACCATATATTTT.

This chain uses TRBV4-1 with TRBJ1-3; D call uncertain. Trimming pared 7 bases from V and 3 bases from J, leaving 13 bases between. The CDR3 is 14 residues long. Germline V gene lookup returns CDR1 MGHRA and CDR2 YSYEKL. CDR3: CASMARVFGNTIYF. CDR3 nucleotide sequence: TGCGCCAGCATGGCCCGGGTCTTTGGAAACACCATATATTTT.

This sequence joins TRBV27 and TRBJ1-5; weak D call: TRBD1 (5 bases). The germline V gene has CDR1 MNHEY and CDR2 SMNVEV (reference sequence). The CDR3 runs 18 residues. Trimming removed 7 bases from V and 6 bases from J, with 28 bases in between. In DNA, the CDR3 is TGTGCCAGCACTCCCGGGGGAAAGGACCCCAACGACCTTCAGCCCCAGCATTTT. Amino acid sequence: CASTPGGKDPNDLQPQHF.

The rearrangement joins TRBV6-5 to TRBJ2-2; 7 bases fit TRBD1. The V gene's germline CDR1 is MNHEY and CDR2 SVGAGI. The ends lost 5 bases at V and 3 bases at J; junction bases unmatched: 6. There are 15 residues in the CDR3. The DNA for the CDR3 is TGTGCCAGCAGTCCACAGGGGTTGGACACCGGGGAGCTGTTTTTT. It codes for CASSPQGLDTGELFF.

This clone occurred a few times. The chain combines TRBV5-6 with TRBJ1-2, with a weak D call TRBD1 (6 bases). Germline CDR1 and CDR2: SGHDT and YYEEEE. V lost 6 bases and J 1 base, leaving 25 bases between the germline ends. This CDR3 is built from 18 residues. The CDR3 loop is CASILAWRRTVNNYGYTF. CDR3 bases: TGTGCCAGCATCTTAGCTTGGCGTAGGACAGTTAATAACTATGGCTACACCTTC. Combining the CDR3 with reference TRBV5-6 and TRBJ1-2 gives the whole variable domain DAGVTQSPTHLIKTRGQQVTLRCSPKSGHDTVSWYQQALGQGPQFIFQYYEEEERQRGNFPDRFSGHQFPNYSSELNVNALLLGDSALYLCASILAWRRTVNNYGYTFGSGTRLTVV.

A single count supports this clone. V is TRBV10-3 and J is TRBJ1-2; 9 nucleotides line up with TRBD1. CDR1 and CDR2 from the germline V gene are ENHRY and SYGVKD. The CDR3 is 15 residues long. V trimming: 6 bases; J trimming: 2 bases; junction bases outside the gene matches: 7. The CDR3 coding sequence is TGTGCCATCAGAGAGAGTGGACAGGGGAACTATGGCTACACCTTC. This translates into CAIRESGQGNYGYTF.

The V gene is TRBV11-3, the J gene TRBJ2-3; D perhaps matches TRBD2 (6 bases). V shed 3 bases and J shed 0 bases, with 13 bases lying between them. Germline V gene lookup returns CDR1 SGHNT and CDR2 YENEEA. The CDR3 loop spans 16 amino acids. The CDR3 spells CASSLRRGESTDTQYF. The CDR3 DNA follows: TGTGCCAGCAGCTTGAGGCGGGGAGAAAGCACAGATACGCAGTATTTT.

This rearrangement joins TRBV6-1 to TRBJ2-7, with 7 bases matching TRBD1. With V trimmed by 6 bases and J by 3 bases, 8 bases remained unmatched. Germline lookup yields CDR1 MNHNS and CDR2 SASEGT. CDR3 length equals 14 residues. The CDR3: CASRLDREGYEQYF. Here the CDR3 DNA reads TGTGCCAGCAGATTAGACAGGGAAGGCTACGAGCAGTACTTC.

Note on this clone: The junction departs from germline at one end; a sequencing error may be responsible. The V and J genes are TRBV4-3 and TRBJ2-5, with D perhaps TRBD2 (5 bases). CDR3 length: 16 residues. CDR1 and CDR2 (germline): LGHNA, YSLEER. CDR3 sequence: CASSQSRGEGAETQHF. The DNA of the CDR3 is TGCGCCAGCAGTCAATCTCGGGGAGAGGGAGCGGAGACCCAGCACTTC.

In DNA, the CDR3 is TGTGCCAGCAGTTGGACTAGCGGGGAAGATACGCAGTATTTT. Translating gives CASSWTSGEDTQYF. The chain recombines TRBV2 with TRBJ2-3, with TRBD2 identical over 12 bases. This CDR3 comprises 14 residues. V was pared by 5 bases and J by 5 bases, with 2 bases of the junction left unmatched. Germline assignment: CDR1 SNHLY and CDR2 FYNNEI.

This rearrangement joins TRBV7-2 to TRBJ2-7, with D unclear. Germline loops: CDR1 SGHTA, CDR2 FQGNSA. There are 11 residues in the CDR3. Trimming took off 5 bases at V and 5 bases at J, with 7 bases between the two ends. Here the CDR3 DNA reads TGTGCCAGCAGCCCCCTTAACGAGCAGTACTTC. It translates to CASSPLNEQYF.